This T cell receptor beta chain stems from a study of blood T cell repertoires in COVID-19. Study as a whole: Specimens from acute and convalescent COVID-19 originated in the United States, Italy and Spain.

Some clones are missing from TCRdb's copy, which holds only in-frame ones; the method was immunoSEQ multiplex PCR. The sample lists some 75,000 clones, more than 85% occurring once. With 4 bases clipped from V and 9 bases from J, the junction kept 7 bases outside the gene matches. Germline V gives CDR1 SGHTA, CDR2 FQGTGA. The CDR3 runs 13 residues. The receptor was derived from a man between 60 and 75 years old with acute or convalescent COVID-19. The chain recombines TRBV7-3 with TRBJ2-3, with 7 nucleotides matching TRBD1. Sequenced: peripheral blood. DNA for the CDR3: TGTGCCAGCAGCTCCCCAGGGGGTAAGACGCAGTATTTT. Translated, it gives CASSSPGGKTQYF. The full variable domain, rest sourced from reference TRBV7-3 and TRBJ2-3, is GAGVSQTPSNKVTEKGKYVELRCDPISGHTALYWYRQSLGQGPEFLIYFQGTGAADDSGLPNDRFFAVRPEGSVSTLKIQRTERGDSAVYLCASSSPGGKTQYFGPGTRLTVL.